One and the same sample provided the 7 T cell receptor beta chains below, sequenced in a study of blood T cells in healthy people across ages. The use of a sample-barcoded 5' primer and a J-beta primer mix characterized a second PCR of about 7 to 12 cycles. Using its own MiXCR run on the 5' RACE reads, TCRdb lists one record per CDR3 protein. The data show fewer than 750,000 distinct CDR3 sequences, with 45% to 60% seen just once and roughly 14% held by the top ten. The sequenced material came from blood. The source is an elderly woman in good health.

This clonotype has more than one count but fewer than ten. The rearrangement links TRBV12-3 or TRBV12-4 to TRBJ2-2, with 7 bases fitting TRBD1. The CDR3 spans 16 residues. V shed 5 bases and J 1 base; nucleotides not matched to a gene: 7. CDR3 nucleotides: TGTGCCAGCAGTCCCCGGGACAGCTGGAACACCGGGGAGCTGTTTTTT. Protein sequence: CASSPRDSWNTGELFF.

This clonotype has a count of ten or more. The J gene is TRBJ2-7, the V gene TRBV20-1; no clear D. CDR3 length equals 13 residues. Germline assignment: CDR1 DFQATT and CDR2 SNEGSKA (reference sequence). Trimming stripped 3 bases from V and 4 bases from J, with 13 bases between. DNA of the CDR3: TGCAGTGCTAGGGCCACAGACCAGTACGAGCAGTACTTC. Translating gives CSARATDQYEQYF.

This clonotype came up once. V gene TRBV29-1 combines with J gene TRBJ2-3; D is undetermined. The V and J ends lost 8 bases and 3 bases respectively, with 12 bases between them. The germline CDR1 and CDR2 sequences are SQVTM and ANQGSEA. The CDR3 runs 12 residues. CDR3 region: CSFQLLTDTQYF. CDR3 DNA sequence: TGCAGCTTCCAGCTCCTGACAGATACGCAGTATTTT.

The chain is built from TRBV10-3 and TRBJ2-7; 7 bases are a match to TRBD2. Germline V gene sequence: CDR1 ENHRY, CDR2 SYGVKD. The CDR3 totals 16 residues. Losses at the gene ends were 2 bases for V and 4 bases for J; bases not matched to a gene: 11. CDR3 sequence (DNA): TGTGCCATCAGTGAGCCTTCGGGCGGGAGCTGGTACGAGCAGTACTTC. It is translated as CAISEPSGGSWYEQYF.

To note about this clonotype: This clone may be a read error of a much larger clone one base away. The chain carries TRBV5-1 and TRBJ2-3, with a tentative D call TRBD1 (5 bases). V gave up 0 bases and J gave up 8 bases, with 16 bases separating them. The CDR3 spans 15 residues. Germline V gives CDR1 SGHRS, CDR2 YFSETQ. The CDR3 bases are TGCGCCAGCAGCTTGGGCGTTTCAGGGTTAGGTACGCAGTATTTT. It translates to CASSLGVSGLGTQYF.

This clonotype came up a few times. V usage is TRBV20-1 and J usage is TRBJ1-5; the D is unclear. The CDR3 length is 12 residues. Germline CDR1 and CDR2: DFQATT and SNEGSKA (reference sequence). V was cut by 5 bases and J by 6 bases, with 11 bases left in between. CDR3 coding DNA: TGCAGTGCTCCAGGCGAGGGTCAGCCCCAGCATTTT. Protein sequence: CSAPGEGQPQHF.

This clonotype was counted a single time. A clone one base away is much larger, so this may be a read error. The chain carries TRBV10-3 and TRBJ2-7, with TRBD1 as a possible D gene (5 bases). Germline V gene data show CDR1 as ENHRY and CDR2 as SYGVKD. The CDR3 is made up of 13 amino acids. V shed 4 bases and J shed 0 bases, with 7 bases lying between them. The CDR3 loop reads CAISVTVSYEQYF. In DNA, the CDR3 is TGTGCCATCAGTGTGACAGTCTCCTACGAGCAGTACTTC.